The clone carrying this T cell receptor (beta chain) was observed a single time. Its antigen is not known. CD4+CD127+ cells were sorted as the conventional CD4 T cells. J gave up 2 bases and V 5 bases, and 2 bases lay outside the gene matches. The CDR3 sequence is 14 residues long. Germline CDR1 is MDHEN and CDR2 is SYDVKM. This sample is part of a study of B cell selection in AIRE deficiency. Original processing methods: Approximately 1x10^5 patient and around 130,000 healthy donor in-frame TCRbeta sequences came from conventional T cells. Here immunoSEQ multiplex PCR was the method, and the copy in TCRdb shows in-frame clones only, minus some. V and J calls and clone size come straight from that table; D and trimming were deduced from the DNA. The sample records about 25,000 clones, around 97% being singletons. Study-wide findings and caveats: CDR3s were shorter in shared Treg sequences, reflecting few non-templated nucleotide insertions.

V and J are TRBV28 and TRBJ2-1; 8 bases are shared with TRBD1. Sequenced material: conventional CD4+ T cells sorted from PBMCs. The origin of this receptor is a human donor with AIRE deficiency. The DNA for the CDR3 is TGTGCCAGCAGTGTGGACAGGGCCTACAATGAGCAGTTCTTC. It yields the protein CASSVDRAYNEQFF. Variable domain in full (rest from reference TRBV28 and TRBJ2-1): DVKVTQSSRYLVKRTGEKVFLECVQDMDHENMFWYRQDPGLGLRLIYFSYDVKMKEKGDIPEGYSVSREKKERFSLILESASTNQTSMYLCASSVDRAYNEQFFGPGTRLTVL.